This TCR beta chain is from a study of T-cell memory formation after mild COVID-19 (TCRdb year 2021). Study-level background: Most TCR sequence clusters were specific to one of the two donors. The cohort comprised two young, previously healthy adult volunteers, one female and one male. In a couple of donors, T-cell clones that expanded and contracted after mild COVID-19 were tracked by sequencing TCRalpha and TCRbeta repertoires over time.

Counted from cysteine to phenylalanine, this CDR3 has 15 amino acids. Solely the CDR3 DNA is kept, with 45 bases framed from the first base. Trimming at the junction amounts to 0 bases on V and 5 bases on J, and the germline ends lie 14 bases apart. CDR1 and CDR2, per the germline V gene, are SGHRS and YFSETQ. The full study reports these points: Contracting CD4+ clones appeared mostly in the CM and EM memory subsets, whereas CD8+ clones were enriched in EMRA. The second-wave clones that peaked on day 37 were not confirmed to be SARS-CoV-2 specific. The study covered only a couple of mild cases, and larger cohorts including severe cases with pre-infection samples were considered necessary. The detection of some responding clones in pre-infection memory suggests that pre-existing cross-reactive memory T cells joined the SARS-CoV-2 response. Clones that contracted from day 15 to 85 showed balanced CD4/CD8 phenotypes, whereas a second wave of clones that expanded from day 15 to 37 leaned towards CD4+.

This clonotype was seen only a few times. Its antigen is not yet known. No much larger clonotype is one base removed from it; base qualities were not supplied. Data came from an Illumina NovaSeq 6000. cDNA libraries for TCRalpha and TCRbeta were prepared by 5'RACE using constant-segment primers, with sample barcodes and unique molecular identifiers added. RNA was extracted from every sample with Trizol reagent. Library amplification was performed in two PCR steps, and a second sample barcode and Illumina TruSeq adapters were introduced in the second step. The libraries were sequenced on an Illumina NovaSeq using 2 x 150 bp paired-end reads. Under the source paper's analysis protocol: Reads were demultiplexed and collapsed into UMI-guided consensus sequences with migec v1.2.7. Using mixcr v2.1.11, the UMI consensuses were aligned to TRA and TRB V and J templates and assembled into clonotypes. A clonotype was counted as expanded or contracted only when both edgeR and NoisET called the clonotype significant, with the noise models trained on biological replicates. edgeR calls used a false discovery rate-adjusted p below 0.01 and a log2 fold-change threshold of 1. PCA with hierarchical clustering of max-normalized trajectories of the 1000 most abundant clonotypes was used as exploratory dynamics analysis. Each responding clone was given a CD4 or CD8 phenotype based on the CD4+ and CD8+ repertoires, which had been sequenced separately. TCRdb trimmed public reads at Q25 via fastp, called clones via MiXCR and kept in-frame beta chains. Rows matching on CDR3 protein sequence are summarized as one entry with the most common DNA and genes. The authors' filters were not applied to this entry. This sample is represented by 250,000 to 300,000 distinct CDR3 sequences; approximately 16% of them were singletons. Roughly a fifth of the sample comes from the top ten.

Ficoll-Paque density gradient centrifugation was the method used to isolate PBMCs. Rearrangement joined TRBV5-1 to TRBJ1-1; the D gene is perhaps TRBD1, on 5 matching bases. Sequences were obtained from PBMCs or a T cell subset sorted from them (not recorded which). This receptor was identified in a man younger than 35 who had mild COVID-19 (a few samples of this study predate the infection). The sample titles of this study are shuffled in the database, so cell type and time point are left out; the donor was told from shared clones. The CDR3 loop reads CASSLGFEGSTEAFF. In nucleotides, the sequence is TGCGCCAGCAGCTTGGGTTTTGAGGGGTCGACTGAAGCTTTCTTT.